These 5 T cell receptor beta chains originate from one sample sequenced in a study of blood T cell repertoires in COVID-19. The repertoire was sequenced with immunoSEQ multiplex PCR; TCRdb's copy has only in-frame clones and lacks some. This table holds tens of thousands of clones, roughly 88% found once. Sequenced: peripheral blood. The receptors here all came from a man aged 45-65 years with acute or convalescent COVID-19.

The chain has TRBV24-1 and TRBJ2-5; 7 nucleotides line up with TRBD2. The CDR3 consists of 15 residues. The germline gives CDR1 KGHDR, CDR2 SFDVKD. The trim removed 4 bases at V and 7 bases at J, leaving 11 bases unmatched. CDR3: CATSDRGLGSGTQYF. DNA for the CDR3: TGTGCCACCAGTGACCGCGGACTAGGTTCAGGGACCCAGTACTTC.

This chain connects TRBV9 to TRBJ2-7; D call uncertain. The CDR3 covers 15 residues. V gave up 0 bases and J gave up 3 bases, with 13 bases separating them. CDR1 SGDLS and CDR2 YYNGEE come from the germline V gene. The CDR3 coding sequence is TGTGCCAGCAGCGTAGGGGTCGAGGCCGTCTACGAGCAGTACTTC. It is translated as CASSVGVEAVYEQYF. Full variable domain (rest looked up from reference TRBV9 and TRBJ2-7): DSGVTQTPKHLITATGQRVTLRCSPRSGDLSVYWYQQSLDQGLQFLIQYYNGEERAKGNILERFSAQQFPDLHSELNLSSLELGDSALYFCASSVGVEAVYEQYFGPGTRLTVT.

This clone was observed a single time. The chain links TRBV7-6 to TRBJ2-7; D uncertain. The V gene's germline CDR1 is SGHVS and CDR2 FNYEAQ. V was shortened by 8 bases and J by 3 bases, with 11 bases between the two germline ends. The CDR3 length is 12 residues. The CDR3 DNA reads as TGTGCCAGCTCTGTGCCGGGCTACGAGCAGTACTTC. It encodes CASSVPGYEQYF.

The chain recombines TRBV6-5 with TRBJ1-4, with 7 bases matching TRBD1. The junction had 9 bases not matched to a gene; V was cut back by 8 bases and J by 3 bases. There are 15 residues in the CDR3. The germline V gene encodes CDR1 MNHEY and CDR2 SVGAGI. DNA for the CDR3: TGTGCCAGCCGTAGGGGGGACAGACCTAATGAAAAACTGTTTTTT. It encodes CASRRGDRPNEKLFF.

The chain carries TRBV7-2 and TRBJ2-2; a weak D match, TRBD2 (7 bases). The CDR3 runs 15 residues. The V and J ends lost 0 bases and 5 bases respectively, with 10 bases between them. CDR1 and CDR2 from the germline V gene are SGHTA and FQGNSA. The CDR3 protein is CASSLAGGRTGELFF. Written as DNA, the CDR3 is TGTGCCAGCAGCTTAGCGGGGGGGCGGACCGGGGAGCTGTTTTTT.